The 19 T cell receptor beta chains in this list originate from one sample, sequenced in a study of blood T cell repertoires in COVID-19. The table came from immunoSEQ multiplex PCR; TCRdb's copy has only in-frame clones and leaves some out. The profile shows hundreds of thousands of clones, nearly 90% of them singletons. The sequencing sample was made of peripheral blood. These TCRs come from a woman aged 30 to 39 with acute or convalescent COVID-19.

J is TRBJ1-2 and V is TRBV27, with a tentative D call TRBD1 (5 bases). This CDR3 contains 13 residues. The V end was cut by 2 bases, the J end by 8 bases, with 12 bases between. Germline V CDR1 and CDR2: MNHEY, SMNVEV (reference sequence). The CDR3 sequence is CASSLTGVQGYTF. CDR3 sequence (DNA): TGTGCCAGCAGTTTAACAGGAGTGCAGGGCTACACCTTC.

The V and J genes are TRBV12-3 or TRBV12-4 and TRBJ2-1; no definite D call. This CDR3 has 13 amino acids. Trimming removed 2 bases at V and 9 bases at J, with 11 bases between. The CDR3 loop reads CASSLMAVGEQFF. The CDR3 nucleotides are TGTGCCAGCAGTTTAATGGCGGTGGGTGAGCAGTTCTTC.

The chain has TRBV7-6 and TRBJ2-1; TRBD2 might be the D (6 bases). V shed 0 bases and J shed 8 bases, with 14 bases lying between them. The CDR3 runs to 15 residues. The V gene's germline CDR1 is SGHVS and CDR2 FNYEAQ. The CDR3 nucleotides read TGTGCCAGCAGCTTAGCCCCGGGAGTGGGGTATGAGCAGTTCTTC. Amino acids: CASSLAPGVGYEQFF.

The chain couples TRBV7-9 to TRBJ2-7, with D hard to call. There are 12 residues in the CDR3. Trimming stripped 5 bases from V and 5 bases from J, with 10 bases between. CDR1 and CDR2 (germline): SEHNR, FQNEAQ (reference sequence). The CDR3 region is CASSARPNEQYF. CDR3 DNA: TGTGCCAGCAGCGCCAGGCCCAACGAGCAGTACTTC.

V and J are TRBV3-1 (or the pseudogene TRBV3-2) and TRBJ2-1, with 9 nucleotides matching TRBD2. V lost 1 base, J lost 9 bases, and 4 bases stayed unmatched. CDR1 is LGHDT and CDR2 is YNNKEL in the germline V gene (reference sequence). This CDR3 comprises 14 residues. The CDR3 protein is CASSQVLAGSEQFF. CDR3 coding DNA: TGTGCCAGCAGCCAAGTTCTAGCGGGAAGTGAGCAGTTCTTC.

This rearrangement joins TRBV21-1 to TRBJ2-7; the table's TRBD1 call for D was not verified on the DNA. TRBV21-1 is a pseudogene. The CDR3 has 15 residues. Here the CDR3 reads CASSTRDRGYYEQYF. For the CDR3, the DNA is TGTGCCAGCAGCACCCGGGACAGAGGATACTACGAGCAGTACTTC.

This clone was detected only once. The chain uses TRBV6-5 and TRBJ2-7; D not certain. V gave up 5 bases and J gave up 0 bases, with 14 bases separating them. CDR3 length equals 15 residues. Germline CDR1 MNHEY, CDR2 SVGAGI. CDR3: CASSPTLRSSYEQYF. In DNA, the CDR3 is TGTGCCAGCAGTCCTACATTACGGAGCTCCTACGAGCAGTACTTC.

The rearrangement links TRBV5-4 to TRBJ2-5; 10 bases are a match to TRBD1. The ends lost 3 bases at V and 5 bases at J; junction bases unmatched: 10. The CDR3 totals 16 residues. In germline, CDR1 is SGHNT, CDR2 YYREEE (reference sequence). The CDR3 reads CASSSPGQGPVETQYF. The CDR3 region has the DNA TGTGCCAGCAGCTCGCCGGGACAGGGGCCTGTGGAGACCCAGTACTTC.

Here the CDR3 reads CASSSGLAGPYNEQFF. The CDR3 nucleotides are TGTGCCAGCAGTTCCGGACTAGCGGGACCTTACAATGAGCAGTTCTTC. The chain recombines TRBV27 with TRBJ2-1, with 12 nucleotides matching TRBD2. Germline values: CDR1 MNHEY, CDR2 SMNVEV (reference sequence). This CDR3 contains 16 residues. J was trimmed by 4 bases and V by 4 bases; bases with no gene match: 5.

This clone was observed a handful of times. The V and J genes are TRBV19 and TRBJ1-2; D perhaps matches TRBD1 (5 bases). The CDR3 runs to 13 residues. In germline, CDR1 is LNHDA, CDR2 SQIVND (reference sequence). V was trimmed by 5 bases and J by 3 bases, leaving 10 bases between them. In nucleotides, the CDR3 is TGTGCCAGTAGTCCACCACAGGACTATGGCTACACCTTC. Protein product: CASSPPQDYGYTF.

This clone turned up a few times. This chain uses TRBV7-9 with TRBJ2-2; TRBD1 aligns across 8 bases. The CDR3 is made up of 16 amino acids. V was pared by 6 bases and J by 6 bases, with 12 bases of the junction left unmatched. CDR1 and CDR2 from the germline V gene are SEHNR and FQNEAQ (reference sequence). The CDR3 sequence is CASSALWTGSSGELFF. CDR3 nucleotides: TGTGCCAGCAGTGCCCTTTGGACAGGGAGTTCCGGGGAGCTGTTTTTT.

The chain combines TRBV9 with TRBJ2-5; no clear D. From germline, CDR1 is SGDLS and CDR2 YYNGEE. This CDR3 spans 13 amino acids. V was trimmed by 0 bases and J by 2 bases, leaving 5 bases between them. The chain's CDR3 is CASSVAVQETQYF. The CDR3 bases are TGTGCCAGCAGCGTAGCGGTACAAGAGACCCAGTACTTC.

The chain joins TRBV9 to TRBJ1-4; no firm D call. V was clipped by 4 bases and J by 0 bases, with 10 bases between them. The CDR3 is 15 amino acids. Germline V gene lookup returns CDR1 SGDLS and CDR2 YYNGEE. The CDR3, as DNA: TGTGCCAGCAGCAGACACAGTGCAACTAATGAAAAACTGTTTTTT. Residues: CASSRHSATNEKLFF.

The rearrangement joins TRBV2 to TRBJ1-6; D ambiguous. Trimming removed 0 bases from V and 9 bases from J, with 9 bases in between. The CDR3 covers 14 residues. From germline, CDR1 is SNHLY and CDR2 FYNNEI. The DNA of the CDR3 is TGTGCCAGCAGTGAAGCCCCTCCAGTTTCACCCCTCCACTTT. Amino acids: CASSEAPPVSPLHF.

The gene calls are TRBV6-1 and TRBJ1-5, with 7 bases aligning to TRBD1. From germline, CDR1 is MNHNS and CDR2 SASEGT. The length of the CDR3 is 16 residues. Losses at the gene ends were 4 bases for V and 0 bases for J; bases not matched to a gene: 6. CDR3 amino acids: CASSGRDRTSNQPQHF. CDR3 DNA: TGTGCCAGCAGTGGAAGGGACAGAACTAGCAATCAGCCCCAGCATTTT.

This chain joins TRBV5-1 and TRBJ2-6; D remains unclear. Germline lookup yields CDR1 SGHRS and CDR2 YFSETQ. The CDR3 extends over 17 amino acids. V gave up 0 bases and J gave up 4 bases, with 14 bases separating them. CDR3 sequence reads: CASSLGGSKSGANVLTF. In nucleotides, the CDR3 is TGCGCCAGCAGCTTGGGTGGTAGCAAGTCCGGGGCCAACGTCCTGACTTTC. Based on the CDR3 plus reference TRBV5-1 and TRBJ2-6, the full variable domain is KAGVTQTPRYLIKTRGQQVTLSCSPISGHRSVSWYQQTPGQGLQFLFEYFSETQRNKGNFPGRFSGRQFSNSRSEMNVSTLELGDSALYLCASSLGGSKSGANVLTFGAGSRLTVL.

This clone has a single count. The chain uses TRBV12-3 or TRBV12-4 and TRBJ2-1, with D hard to call. CDR3 size: 10 residues. V was pared by 9 bases and J by 7 bases, with 7 bases between. The CDR3 bases are TGTGCCAGGGCTCTGAATGAGCAGTTCTTC. Residues: CARALNEQFF.

This chain connects TRBV11-2 to TRBJ2-1; D is possibly TRBD2 (6 bases). The V and J ends lost 7 bases and 4 bases respectively, with 11 bases between them. This CDR3 has 13 amino acids. Germline V gene lookup returns CDR1 SGHAT and CDR2 FQNNGV. DNA of the CDR3: TGTGCCAGCACTGTAGGGACTTACAATGAGCAGTTCTTC. It codes for CASTVGTYNEQFF.

The chain is built from TRBV5-1 and TRBJ1-2, with 8 bases that match TRBD1. Germline CDR1 is SGHRS and CDR2 is YFSETQ. The CDR3 has 14 amino acids. The trim removed 4 bases at V and 7 bases at J, leaving 9 bases unmatched. The CDR3 here is CASSVDRASGGYTF. In DNA, the CDR3 is TGCGCCAGCAGCGTGGACAGGGCGAGCGGTGGCTACACCTTC.